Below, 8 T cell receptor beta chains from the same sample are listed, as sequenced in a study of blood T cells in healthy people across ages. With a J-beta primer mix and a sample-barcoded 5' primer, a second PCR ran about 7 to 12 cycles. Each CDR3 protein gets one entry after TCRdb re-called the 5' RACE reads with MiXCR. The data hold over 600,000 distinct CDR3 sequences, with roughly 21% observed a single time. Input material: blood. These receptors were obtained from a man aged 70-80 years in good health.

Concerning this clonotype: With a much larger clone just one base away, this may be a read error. The chain's CDR3 is CAGSFPGGGAEPGELFF. In DNA, the CDR3 is TGTGCCGGCAGCTTTCCAGGCGGAGGAGCGGAGCCCGGGGAGCTGTTTTTT. This chain connects TRBV7-6 to TRBJ2-2, with a tentative D call TRBD2 (5 bases). Germline assignment: CDR1 SGHVS and CDR2 FNYEAQ. CDR3 length: 17 amino acids.

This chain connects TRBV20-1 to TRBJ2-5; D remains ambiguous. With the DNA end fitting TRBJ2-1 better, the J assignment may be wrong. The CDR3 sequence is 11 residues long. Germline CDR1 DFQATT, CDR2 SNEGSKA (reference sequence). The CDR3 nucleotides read TGCAGTGTGGGGTGGGGCAATGAGCAGTTCTTC. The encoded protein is CSVGWGNEQFF.

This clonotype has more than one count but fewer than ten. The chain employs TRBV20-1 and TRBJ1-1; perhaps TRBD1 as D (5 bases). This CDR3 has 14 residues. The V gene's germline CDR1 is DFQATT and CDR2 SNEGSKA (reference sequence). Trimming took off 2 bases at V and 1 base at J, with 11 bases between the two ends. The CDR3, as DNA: TGCAGTGCTAGAAGTGGGGGTTGGAACACTGAAGCTTTCTTT. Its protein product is CSARSGGWNTEAFF.

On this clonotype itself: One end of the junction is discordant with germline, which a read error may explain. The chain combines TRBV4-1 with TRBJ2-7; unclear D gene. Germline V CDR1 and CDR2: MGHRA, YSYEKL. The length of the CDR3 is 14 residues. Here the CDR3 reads CASSQEAGPYEQCF. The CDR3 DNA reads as TGCGCCAGCAGCCAAGAAGCCGGCCCCTACGAGCAGTGCTTC.

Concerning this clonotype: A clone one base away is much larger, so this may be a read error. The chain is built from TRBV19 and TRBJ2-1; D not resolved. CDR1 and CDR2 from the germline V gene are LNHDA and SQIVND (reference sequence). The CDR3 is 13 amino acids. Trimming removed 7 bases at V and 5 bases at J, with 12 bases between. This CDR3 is CASNPPGHNEQFF. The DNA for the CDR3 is TGTGCCAGTAATCCCCCGGGTCACAATGAGCAGTTCTTC.

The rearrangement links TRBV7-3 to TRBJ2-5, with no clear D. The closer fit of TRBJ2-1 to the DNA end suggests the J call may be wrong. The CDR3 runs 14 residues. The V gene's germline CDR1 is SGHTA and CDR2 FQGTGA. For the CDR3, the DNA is TGTGCCAGCAGCTTAGACCACCTGGTTGGTGAGCAGTTCTTC. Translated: CASSLDHLVGEQFF.

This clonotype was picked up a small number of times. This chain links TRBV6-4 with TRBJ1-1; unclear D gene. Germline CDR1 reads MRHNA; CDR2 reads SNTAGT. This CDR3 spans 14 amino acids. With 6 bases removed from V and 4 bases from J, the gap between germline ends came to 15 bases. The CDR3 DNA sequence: TGTGCCAGCAGGCCCTACCCGGGTGGCACTGAAGCTTTCTTT. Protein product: CASRPYPGGTEAFF.

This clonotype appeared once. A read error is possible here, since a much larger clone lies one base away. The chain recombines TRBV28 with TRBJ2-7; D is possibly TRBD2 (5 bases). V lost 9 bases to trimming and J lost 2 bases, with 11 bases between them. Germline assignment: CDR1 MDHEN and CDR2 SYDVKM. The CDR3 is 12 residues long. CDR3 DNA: TGTGCCAGTAGGAGGACCACCTACGAGCAGTACTTC. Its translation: CASRRTTYEQYF.